This is a list of T cell receptor gamma chains from one sample in a study of human gamma delta and Vdelta1 T cells. Their target antigens are unknown. TCRdb re-processed the PCR reads via CATT. This table holds some 8,500 gamma-chain clones, around 50% found once. The sample comprised Vdelta1 gamma-delta T cells from blood grown in culture (DOT cells). These TCRs come from a human donor in good health. Both conserved end residues are trimmed from each CDR3. Each record gives: V gene, clone size, J gene, CDR3 protein. The size of a clone is reported for some rows only, either as once, few or many, or as a class for expanded clones.

V gene: TRGV4
clone size: few
J gene: TRGJ1/TRGJ2
CDR3 protein: ATWATYYYKKL

V gene: TRGV10
clone size: once
J gene: TRGJP1
CDR3 protein: AAWHRAGWFKI

V gene: TRGV8
clone size: NA
J gene: TRGJ1/TRGJ2
CDR3 protein: ATWTSVNYYKKL

V gene: TRGV2
clone size: NA
J gene: TRGJP2
CDR3 protein: ATWDLAASGRSDWIKT

V gene: TRGV8
clone size: once
J gene: TRGJ1/TRGJ2
CDR3 protein: ATWDMGYYKKL

V gene: TRGV3
clone size: NA
J gene: TRGJ1/TRGJ2
CDR3 protein: ATWDGRNYYKKL

V gene: TRGV8
clone size: NA
J gene: TRGJ1/TRGJ2
CDR3 protein: ATWEIGKL

V gene: TRGV5
clone size: few
J gene: TRGJ1/TRGJ2
CDR3 protein: ATWDKLYKKL

V gene: TRGV2
clone size: NA
J gene: TRGJP2
CDR3 protein: ATWDGRSDWIKT

V gene: TRGV3
clone size: NA
J gene: TRGJ1/TRGJ2
CDR3 protein: ATWDNPHYYKKL

V gene: TRGV9
clone size: NA
J gene: TRGJ1/TRGJ2
CDR3 protein: ALWRTEPTYYKKL

V gene: TRGV2
clone size: NA
J gene: TRGJ1/TRGJ2
CDR3 protein: ATWDGRMNYYKKL

V gene: TRGV9
clone size: NA
J gene: TRGJ1/TRGJ2
CDR3 protein: ALWEVQPPNYYKKL

V gene: TRGV5
clone size: NA
J gene: TRGJ1/TRGJ2
CDR3 protein: ATWDMHYYKKL

V gene: TRGV4
clone size: NA
J gene: TRGJ1/TRGJ2
CDR3 protein: ATWDEVNYYKKL

V gene: TRGV9
clone size: NA
J gene: TRGJ1/TRGJ2
CDR3 protein: ALPGYDKKL

V gene: TRGV9
clone size: few
J gene: TRGJ1/TRGJ2
CDR3 protein: ALWECKKL

V gene: TRGV4
clone size: NA
J gene: TRGJ1/TRGJ2
CDR3 protein: ATWDGRNPVLDYKKL

V gene: TRGV8
clone size: few
J gene: TRGJ1/TRGJ2
CDR3 protein: ATWDNKKL

V gene: TRGV4
clone size: NA
J gene: TRGJ1/TRGJ2
CDR3 protein: ATWAPRGKL

V gene: TRGV9
clone size: NA
J gene: TRGJP
CDR3 protein: ALWVQELGKKIKV

V gene: TRGV8
clone size: NA
J gene: TRGJP2
CDR3 protein: ATWPNVGSDWIKT

V gene: TRGV2
clone size: NA
J gene: TRGJ1/TRGJ2
CDR3 protein: ATWDPTIYYKKL

V gene: TRGV2
clone size: few
J gene: TRGJ1/TRGJ2
CDR3 protein: ATWLDYYKKL

V gene: TRGV4
clone size: NA
J gene: TRGJ1/TRGJ2
CDR3 protein: ATWTPGKKL

V gene: TRGV8
clone size: NA
J gene: TRGJ1/TRGJ2
CDR3 protein: ATWDIPYYKKL

V gene: TRGV8
clone size: NA
J gene: TRGJ1/TRGJ2
CDR3 protein: ATWDSSAYYKKL

V gene: TRGV9
clone size: few
J gene: TRGJ1/TRGJ2
CDR3 protein: ALWEVLPPYYKKL

V gene: TRGV10
clone size: NA
J gene: TRGJ1/TRGJ2
CDR3 protein: AAWVTKL

V gene: TRGV4
clone size: few
J gene: TRGJ1/TRGJ2
CDR3 protein: ATWDGPHYKKL

V gene: TRGV8
clone size: NA
J gene: TRGJ1/TRGJ2
CDR3 protein: ATWDTAKNYYKKL

V gene: TRGV2
clone size: NA
J gene: TRGJP2
CDR3 protein: ATWDGPWGSDWIKT

V gene: TRGV4
clone size: NA
J gene: TRGJ1/TRGJ2
CDR3 protein: ATWDGTNYYKKL

V gene: TRGV5
clone size: NA
J gene: TRGJ1/TRGJ2
CDR3 protein: ATWDRTREYKKL

V gene: TRGV3
clone size: few
J gene: TRGJ1/TRGJ2
CDR3 protein: ATWDAWRHYKKL

V gene: TRGV4
clone size: NA
J gene: TRGJ1/TRGJ2
CDR3 protein: ATWVTSYYKKL

V gene: TRGV9
clone size: medium-sized
J gene: TRGJ1/TRGJ2
CDR3 protein: ALWEAYYKKL

V gene: TRGV5
clone size: NA
J gene: TRGJ1/TRGJ2
CDR3 protein: ATWDRTVRGILYYKKL

V gene: TRGV4
clone size: NA
J gene: TRGJ1/TRGJ2
CDR3 protein: ATWDETRRDYYKKL

V gene: TRGV9
clone size: few
J gene: TRGJ1/TRGJ2
CDR3 protein: ALWEAPRYKKL

V gene: TRGV2
clone size: NA
J gene: TRGJP2
CDR3 protein: ATWDASDWIKT

V gene: TRGV3
clone size: NA
J gene: TRGJ1/TRGJ2
CDR3 protein: ATWTSNKKL

V gene: TRGV4
clone size: NA
J gene: TRGJ1/TRGJ2
CDR3 protein: ATWGPPYYKKL

V gene: TRGV4
clone size: few
J gene: TRGJ1/TRGJ2
CDR3 protein: ATWESEKL

V gene: TRGV9
clone size: NA
J gene: TRGJ1/TRGJ2
CDR3 protein: ALWEVHPNYYKKL